A single count supports the clone carrying this T cell receptor beta chain. The sample is drawn from a study of control samples from healthy donors and cancer patients. Trimming left V 5 bases short and J 1 base short, with 5 bases between. The CDR3 runs 11 residues. The V gene's germline CDR1 is SQVTM and CDR2 ANQGSEA. Data came from immunoSEQ multiplex PCR; TCRdb stores just in-frame clones and leaves some out. This table holds tens of thousands of clones, 88% found once. The sequenced sample was blood. This chain uses TRBV29-1 with TRBJ1-1; D ambiguous. The origin of this receptor is a woman aged 65 to 85 in good health. The CDR3 spells CSVRPNTEAFF. CDR3 in DNA: TGCAGCGTTAGGCCGAACACTGAAGCTTTCTTT.